The 16 T cell receptor beta chains presented below share a single source sample, sequenced in a study of T cell repertoires in cytomegalovirus infection. TCRdb used MiXCR to reprocess the reads, holding one entry per CDR3 protein. The table includes about a million distinct CDR3 sequences, 31% detected once. These receptors' targets are unknown. The sequencing here drew on cultured CD8+ T cells from PBMCs, taken from culture after CMV antigen stimulation. Source of these receptors: a human donor in good health (CMV status not recorded). Some clones in this sample may be carry-over from other donors' samples.

This clonotype was picked up many times. This chain uses TRBV7-2 with TRBJ2-7; 8 nucleotides align to TRBD1. Germline trimming cut 4 bases from V and 0 bases from J; bases unmatched to any gene: 5. Germline-derived CDR1 and CDR2 are SGHTA and FQGNSA. The CDR3 consists of 15 residues. The CDR3 DNA follows: TGTGCCAGCAGCTCATGGGGGACAGGCTCCTACGAGCAGTACTTC. The encoded protein is CASSSWGTGSYEQYF.

This chain connects TRBV7-6 to TRBJ1-6, with D maybe TRBD1 (5 bases). The germline CDR1 and CDR2 sequences are SGHVS and FNYEAQ. The length of the CDR3 is 17 residues. With 4 bases removed from V and 10 bases from J, the gap between germline ends came to 23 bases. CDR3 region: CASSSEGGGVGWSPLHF. As DNA, the CDR3 is TGTGCCAGCAGCTCCGAGGGTGGGGGTGTGGGGTGGTCACCCCTCCACTTT.

The chain combines TRBV6-2 or TRBV6-3 with TRBJ2-3, with TRBD2 matching 12 bases. Losses at the gene ends were 9 bases for V and 2 bases for J; bases not matched to a gene: 12. CDR3 size: 17 residues. Germline V CDR1 and CDR2: MNHEY, SVGEGT. The DNA for the CDR3 is TGTGCCAGTATCTCCTTGGGACTAGCGGGCTTCACAGATACGCAGTATTTT. This encodes CASISLGLAGFTDTQYF.

This clonotype was found a few times. This rearrangement joins TRBV15 to TRBJ1-6, with D uncertain. This CDR3 region has 17 residues. CDR1 LNHNV and CDR2 YYDKDF come from the germline V gene (reference sequence). Between the trimmed V and J ends, which lost 0 bases and 0 bases, there was a span of 9 bases. The CDR3 is CATSRDKSVSYNSPLHF. CDR3 DNA sequence: TGTGCCACCAGCAGAGATAAGAGTGTCTCCTATAATTCACCCCTCCACTTT. The variable domain in full, with the rest retrieved from reference TRBV15 and TRBJ1-6, is DAMVIQNPRYQVTQFGKPVTLSCSQTLNHNVMYWYQQKSSQAPKLLFHYYDKDFNNEADTPDNFQSRRPNTSFCFLDIRSPGLGDTAMYLCATSRDKSVSYNSPLHFGNGTRLTVT.

V usage is TRBV5-1 and J usage is TRBJ1-2; 9 nucleotides line up with TRBD1. Germline values: CDR1 SGHRS, CDR2 YFSETQ. The length of the CDR3 is 17 residues. Losses at the gene ends were 0 bases for V and 7 bases for J; bases not matched to a gene: 13. The chain's CDR3 is CASSLVPTGTGPTGYTF. CDR3 in DNA: TGCGCCAGCAGCTTGGTCCCCACCGGGACAGGGCCTACTGGCTACACCTTC.

Turning to this clonotype: One end of the junction fails to match germline, which may point to a read error. The J gene is TRBJ2-2, the V gene TRBV6-6; the match to TRBD1 covers 7 bases. This CDR3 region has 18 residues. Germline lookup yields CDR1 MNHNY and CDR2 SVGAGI (reference sequence). DNA of the CDR3: TGTGCCAGCAGTTACTTGAGCCGACAGGGAGCGAACACCGGGGAGCCGTTTTTT. Its protein is CASSYLSRQGANTGEPFF.

This clonotype was counted a few times. The rearrangement links TRBV27 to TRBJ2-3; the D is unclear. Looked up from germline, CDR1 is MNHEY and CDR2 is SMNVEV (reference sequence). The length of the CDR3 is 14 residues. The V end lost 2 bases, the J end lost 4 bases, and 10 bases lay between the germline ends. The DNA of the CDR3 is TGTGCCAGCAGTTTAGATAGCTTCGCAGATACGCAGTATTTT. Its protein is CASSLDSFADTQYF.

The V and J genes are TRBV28 and TRBJ2-1; TRBD2 agrees at 8 bases. The trim removed 3 bases at V and 9 bases at J, leaving 1 base unmatched. The CDR3 covers 12 residues. Germline V gene data show CDR1 as MDHEN and CDR2 as SYDVKM. In nucleotides, the CDR3 is TGTGCCAGCAGTTTTAGCGGGACTGAGCAGTTCTTC. This sequence encodes CASSFSGTEQFF.

This clonotype was counted only a few times. The chain carries TRBV29-1 and TRBJ1-4; no firm D call. There are 14 residues in the CDR3. Per the germline V gene, CDR1 is SQVTM and CDR2 is ANQGSEA. With 4 bases removed from V and 0 bases from J, the gap between germline ends came to 9 bases. CDR3 amino acids: CSVGRDATNEKLFF. In DNA, the CDR3 is TGCAGCGTTGGGAGAGACGCAACTAATGAAAAACTGTTTTTT.

This clonotype was counted only a few times. This chain links TRBV27 with TRBJ2-2, with D possibly being TRBD2 (7 bases). The CDR3 covers 15 residues. The germline CDR1 and CDR2 sequences are MNHEY and SMNVEV (reference sequence). Trimming removed 3 bases at V and 1 base at J, with 9 bases between. The CDR3 loop reads CASSFGGQNTGELFF. In DNA form, the CDR3 reads TGTGCCAGCAGTTTCGGGGGGCAGAACACCGGGGAGCTGTTTTTT.

About this clonotype itself: Compared with germline, one end of the junction differs, possibly owing to a read error. The V call is TRBV7-6, the J call TRBJ1-5; no definite D call. The CDR3 contains 13 residues. CDR1 is SGHVS, CDR2 FNYEAQ, per germline. The CDR3 region is CVSSLAREQPQHF. As DNA, the CDR3 is TGTGTCAGCAGCTTAGCAAGAGAGCAGCCCCAGCATTTT.

This clonotype was seen more than once but under ten times. The chain combines TRBV9 with TRBJ1-5; D may be TRBD1 (5 bases). Deletions cut 4 bases from V and 0 bases from J, with 14 bases between. This CDR3 comprises 16 residues. CDR1 is SGDLS, CDR2 YYNGEE, per germline. CDR3 nucleotides: TGTGCCAGCAGCCCTACACTCGGGGGTAGCAATCAGCCCCAGCATTTT. It codes for CASSPTLGGSNQPQHF.

The chain employs TRBV7-6 and TRBJ1-3; D is unresolved. Germline CDR1 SGHVS, CDR2 FNYEAQ. With 5 bases removed from V and 4 bases from J, the gap between germline ends came to 6 bases. This CDR3 contains 12 residues. CDR3: CASSRVGNTIYF. CDR3 coding DNA: TGTGCCAGCAGCAGGGTCGGAAACACCATATATTTT.

This clonotype was seen a few times. The genes are TRBV19 and TRBJ1-5, with D possibly being TRBD1 (5 bases). The CDR3 spans 15 residues. Germline V CDR1 and CDR2: LNHDA, SQIVND (reference sequence). The ends were cut back, 6 bases at V and 5 bases at J, with 17 bases in the middle. The CDR3 here is CASSPYRGTHQPQHF. CDR3 nucleotides: TGTGCCAGTAGCCCCTATAGGGGTACTCATCAGCCCCAGCATTTT.

This rearrangement joins TRBV2 to TRBJ2-7, with D perhaps TRBD2 (6 bases). Trimming stripped 7 bases from V and 4 bases from J, with 17 bases between. This CDR3 region has 14 residues. CDR1 is SNHLY, CDR2 FYNNEI, per germline. CDR3 coding DNA: TGTGCCAGCACTGGAGGGGACGATCCATACGAGCAGTACGTC. Translation gives CASTGGDDPYEQYV.

This chain joins TRBV2 and TRBJ1-1; D unresolved. With 3 bases removed from V and 0 bases from J, the gap between germline ends came to 11 bases. The CDR3 runs 15 residues. The germline V gene encodes CDR1 SNHLY and CDR2 FYNNEI. This CDR3 is CASSETGIMNTEAFF. The CDR3, as DNA: TGTGCCAGCAGTGAGACGGGGATCATGAACACTGAAGCTTTCTTT.